This entry concerns a single TCR beta chain. Its antigen is not identified. TCR beta cDNA libraries included unique molecular identifiers. Hundreds of thousands of cDNA molecules were obtained from around 1 to 9.1 million T cells. TCRdb reprocessed the PCR reads via MiXCR and lists one record per CDR3 protein. This sample yields 750,000 to 950,000 distinct CDR3 sequences, of which 46% are seen a single time; roughly 4.5% belongs to the top ten. This entry is derived from a study of post-analysis software for immune sequencing data. Study-wide points: Those with multiple sclerosis, the patient group, showed significantly lower normalized Chao1 diversity than controls. The study found TRBV5-6, TRBV5-1 and TRBV20-1 among about five TRBV segments more frequent in patients than controls.

The CDR3 length is 13 residues. The V gene's germline CDR1 is DFQATT and CDR2 SNEGSKA (reference sequence). The source material was blood. V is TRBV20-1 and J is TRBJ2-7, with 9 nucleotides matching TRBD1. The DNA end lines up better with TRBJ2-5; the J call may be wrong. The source of this sequence is a girl aged 10-17 years with multiple sclerosis. The CDR3 sequence is CSARPTGGKTQYF. The CDR3 nucleotides are TGCAGTGCTAGGCCGACAGGGGGGAAGACCCAGTACTTC.